The clone carrying this TCR beta chain was recorded at least ten times. Its antigen is currently unknown. Germline-derived CDR1 and CDR2 are KGHDR and SFDVKD. There are 17 residues in the CDR3. Trimming pared 1 base from V and 1 base from J, leaving 14 bases between. MiXCR, run by TCRdb on the 5' RACE reads, gives a single entry per CDR3 protein. Among about 500,000 distinct CDR3 sequences listed, about 5% were seen once. This sample is part of a study of CD8 T cells in ankylosing spondylitis. Study-wide results and limits: Reports of some motif variants in reactive arthritis synovial fluid and blood predate this one. A TCR beta motif of roughly 8 highly homologous variants seemed to mark ankylosing spondylitis blood. Significant enrichment of disease-linked clones was reported in matched ankylosing spondylitis synovial fluid.

This clonotype was sampled from a male donor with ankylosing spondylitis. The material sequenced was blood, either unsorted or a sorted T cell fraction (not recorded which). This chain uses TRBV24-1 with TRBJ2-3; D is perhaps TRBD2 (6 bases). CDR3 sequence (DNA): TGTGCCACCAGTGATTTTCGGGGGAATTGGGGCACAGATACGCAGTATTTT. The encoded protein is CATSDFRGNWGTDTQYF.